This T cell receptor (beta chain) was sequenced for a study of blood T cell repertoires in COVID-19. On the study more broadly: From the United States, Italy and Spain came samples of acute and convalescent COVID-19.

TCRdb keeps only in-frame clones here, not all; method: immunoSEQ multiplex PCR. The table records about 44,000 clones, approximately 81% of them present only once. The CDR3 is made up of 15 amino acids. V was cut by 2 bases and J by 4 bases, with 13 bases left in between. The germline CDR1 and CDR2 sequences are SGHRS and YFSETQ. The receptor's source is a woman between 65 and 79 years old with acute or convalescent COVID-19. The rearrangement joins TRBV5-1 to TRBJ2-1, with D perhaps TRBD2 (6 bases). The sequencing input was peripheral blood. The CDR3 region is CASSLGGTQYNEQFF. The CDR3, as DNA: TGCGCCAGCAGCTTAGGCGGGACTCAGTACAATGAGCAGTTCTTC.